The source of this T cell receptor (beta chain) is a study of regulatory T cells in long-lasting Graves disease. This clonotype was seen more than once but under ten times. The V gene end was trimmed by 5 bases and the J gene end by 5 bases; junction bases not matched to a gene: 5. There are 15 residues in the CDR3. Time point specified: newly diagnosed GD, antithyroid drugs for less than 3 months. PBMCs were the source of the RNA used for TCR sequencing. According to the study, TCR beta libraries were built with iRepertoire HTBI primers and CDR3-region Arm-PCR. TCRdb re-called the multiplex PCR reads with MiXCR, one entry per CDR3 protein. The table records about 420,000 distinct CDR3 sequences, 15% to 20% of them present only once. In addition, the sample was reused for a study of T cells in Graves' hyperthyroidism and ophthalmopathy.

This receptor was obtained from a woman aged 18-30 years with Graves disease. The J gene is TRBJ2-1, the V gene TRBV12-3 or TRBV12-4, with 11 nucleotides matching TRBD2. The sample consisted of peripheral blood mononuclear cells (PBMCs), taken at new diagnosis, from a patient treated with antithyroid drugs. CDR3 bases: TGTGCCAGCAGTCCCCGACTAGCGGGACACAATGAGCAGTTCTTC. Translation: CASSPRLAGHNEQFF.